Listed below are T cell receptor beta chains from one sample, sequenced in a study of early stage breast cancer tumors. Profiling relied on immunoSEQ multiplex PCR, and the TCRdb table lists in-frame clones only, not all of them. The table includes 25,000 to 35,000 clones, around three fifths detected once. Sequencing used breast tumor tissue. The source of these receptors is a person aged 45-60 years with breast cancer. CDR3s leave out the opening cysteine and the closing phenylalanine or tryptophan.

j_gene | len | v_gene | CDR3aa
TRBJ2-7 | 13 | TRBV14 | ASSRGIGPVYEQY
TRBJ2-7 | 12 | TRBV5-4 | ASSYTQVPYEQY
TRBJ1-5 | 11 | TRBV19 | ATRQGARQPQH
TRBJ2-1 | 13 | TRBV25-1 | ASSDSRSGGNEQF
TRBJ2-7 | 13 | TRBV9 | ASSVGADLFYEQY
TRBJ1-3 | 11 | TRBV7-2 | ASSLSLGNTIY
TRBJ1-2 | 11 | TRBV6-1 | ASTPDGNYGYT
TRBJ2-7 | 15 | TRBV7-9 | ASSLNGGGTSSGEQY
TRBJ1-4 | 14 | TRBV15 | ATSSSQGSGNEKLF
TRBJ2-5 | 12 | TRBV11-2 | ASSIGTGQETQY
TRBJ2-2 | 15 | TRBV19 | ASSGSSSGFYTGELF
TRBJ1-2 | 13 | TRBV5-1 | ASSRTGDRDNGYT
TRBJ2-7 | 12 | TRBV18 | ASSPARDFYEQY
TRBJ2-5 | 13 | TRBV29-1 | SVDTYRDVQETQY
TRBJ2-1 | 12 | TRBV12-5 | ASGLPWGGNEQF
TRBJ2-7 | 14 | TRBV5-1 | ASSLVGLAGVDEQY
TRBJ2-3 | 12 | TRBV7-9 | ASSSGGRVEPQY
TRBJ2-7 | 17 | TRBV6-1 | ASSEFGLAGGPSSYEQY
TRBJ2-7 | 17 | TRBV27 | ASSPGGTRTSGSRREQY
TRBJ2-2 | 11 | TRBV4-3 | ASSQDNTGELF
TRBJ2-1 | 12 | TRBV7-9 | ASSLSLGHNEQF
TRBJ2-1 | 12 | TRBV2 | ASSGQGANNEQF
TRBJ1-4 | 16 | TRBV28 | ASSLRWPLVATNEKLF
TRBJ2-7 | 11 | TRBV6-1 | ANSKEASGEKY
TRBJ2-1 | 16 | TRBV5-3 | ARSSHRSGRLSYNEQF
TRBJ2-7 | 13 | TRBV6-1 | ASSKPGQGTYEQY
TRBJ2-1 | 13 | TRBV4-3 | ASSGLAGANNEQF
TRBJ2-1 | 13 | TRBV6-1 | ASSGGLADYNEQF